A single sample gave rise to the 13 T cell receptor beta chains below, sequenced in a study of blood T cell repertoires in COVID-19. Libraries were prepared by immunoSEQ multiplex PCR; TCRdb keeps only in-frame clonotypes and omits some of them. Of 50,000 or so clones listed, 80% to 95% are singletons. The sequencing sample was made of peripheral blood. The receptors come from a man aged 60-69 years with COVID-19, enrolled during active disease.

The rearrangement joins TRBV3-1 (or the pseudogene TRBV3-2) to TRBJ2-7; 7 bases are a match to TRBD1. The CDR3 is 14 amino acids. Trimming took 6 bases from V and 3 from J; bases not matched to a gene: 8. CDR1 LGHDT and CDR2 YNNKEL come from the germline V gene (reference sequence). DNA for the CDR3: TGTGCCAGCAGTCGTGGACAGGCGGTCTACGAGCAGTACTTC. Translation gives CASSRGQAVYEQYF.

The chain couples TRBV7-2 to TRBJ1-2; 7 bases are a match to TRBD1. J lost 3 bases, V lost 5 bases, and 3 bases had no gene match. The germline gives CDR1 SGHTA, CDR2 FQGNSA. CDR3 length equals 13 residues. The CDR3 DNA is TGTGCCAGCAGCCAAACAGGGGACTATGGCTACACCTTC. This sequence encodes CASSQTGDYGYTF.

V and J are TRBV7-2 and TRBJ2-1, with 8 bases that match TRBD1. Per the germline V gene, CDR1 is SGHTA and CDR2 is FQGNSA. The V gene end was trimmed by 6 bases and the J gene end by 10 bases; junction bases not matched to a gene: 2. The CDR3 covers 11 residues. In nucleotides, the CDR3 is TGTGCCAGCAGTCGGACAGGGGAGCAGTTCTTC. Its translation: CASSRTGEQFF.

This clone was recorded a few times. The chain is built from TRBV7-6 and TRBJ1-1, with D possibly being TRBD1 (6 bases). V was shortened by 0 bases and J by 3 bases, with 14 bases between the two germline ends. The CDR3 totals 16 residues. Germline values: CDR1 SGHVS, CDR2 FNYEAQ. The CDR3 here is CASSLAWGRKDTEAFF. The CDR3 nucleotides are TGTGCCAGCAGCTTAGCCTGGGGGCGAAAGGACACTGAAGCTTTCTTT. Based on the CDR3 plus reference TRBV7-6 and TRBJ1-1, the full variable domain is GAGVSQSPRYKVTKRGQDVALRCDPISGHVSLYWYRQALGQGPEFLTYFNYEAQQDKSGLPNDRFSAERPEGSISTLTIQRTEQRDSAMYRCASSLAWGRKDTEAFFGQGTRLTVV.

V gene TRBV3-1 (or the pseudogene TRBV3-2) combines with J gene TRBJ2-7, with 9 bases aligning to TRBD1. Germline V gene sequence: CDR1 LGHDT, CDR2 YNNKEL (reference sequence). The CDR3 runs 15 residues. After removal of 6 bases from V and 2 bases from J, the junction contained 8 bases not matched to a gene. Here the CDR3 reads CASSLSGTGPYEQYF. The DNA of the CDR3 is TGTGCCAGCAGTCTTTCCGGGACAGGGCCCTACGAGCAGTACTTC.

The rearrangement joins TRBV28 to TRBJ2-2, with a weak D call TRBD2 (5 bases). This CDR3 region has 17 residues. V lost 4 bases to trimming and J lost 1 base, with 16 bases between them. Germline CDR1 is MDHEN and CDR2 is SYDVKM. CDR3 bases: TGTGCCAGCAGTTACCCGGGGTCAGGATTGAACACCGGGGAGCTGTTTTTT. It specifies CASSYPGSGLNTGELFF.

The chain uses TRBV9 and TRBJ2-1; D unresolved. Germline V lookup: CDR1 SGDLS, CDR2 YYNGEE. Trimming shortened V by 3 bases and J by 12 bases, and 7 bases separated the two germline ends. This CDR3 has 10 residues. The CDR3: CASSGVSQFF. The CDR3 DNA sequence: TGTGCCAGCAGCGGCGTATCGCAGTTCTTC.

This chain's CDR3 is CASTQVSGNTIYF. In nucleotides, the CDR3 is TGTGCCAGCACCCAGGTCTCTGGAAACACCATATATTTT. The chain uses TRBV6-5 and TRBJ1-3; D is unclear. From germline, CDR1 is MNHEY and CDR2 SVGAGI. This CDR3 is built from 13 residues. The ends were cut back, 7 bases at V and 0 bases at J, with 7 bases in the middle.

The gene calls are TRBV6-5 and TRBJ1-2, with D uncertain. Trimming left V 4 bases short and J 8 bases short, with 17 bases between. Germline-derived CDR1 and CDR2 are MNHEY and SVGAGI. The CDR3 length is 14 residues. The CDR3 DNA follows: TGTGCCAGCAGTTCCCTACGACACGGTCGCGGCTACACCTTC. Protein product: CASSSLRHGRGYTF.

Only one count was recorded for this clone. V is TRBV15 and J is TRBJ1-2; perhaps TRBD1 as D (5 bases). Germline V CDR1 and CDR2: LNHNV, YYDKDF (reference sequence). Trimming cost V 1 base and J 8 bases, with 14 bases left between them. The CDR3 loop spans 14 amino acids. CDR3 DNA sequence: TGTGCCACCAGCAGAGGAGGCAGGGTCGGCGGCTACACCTTC. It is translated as CATSRGGRVGGYTF.

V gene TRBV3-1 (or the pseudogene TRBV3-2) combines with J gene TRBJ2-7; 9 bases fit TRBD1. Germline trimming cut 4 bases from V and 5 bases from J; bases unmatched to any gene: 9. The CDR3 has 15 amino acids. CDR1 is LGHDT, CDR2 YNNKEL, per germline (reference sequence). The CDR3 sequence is CASSPPGQGPNEQYF. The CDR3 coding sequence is TGTGCCAGCAGCCCGCCGGGACAGGGACCTAACGAGCAGTACTTC.

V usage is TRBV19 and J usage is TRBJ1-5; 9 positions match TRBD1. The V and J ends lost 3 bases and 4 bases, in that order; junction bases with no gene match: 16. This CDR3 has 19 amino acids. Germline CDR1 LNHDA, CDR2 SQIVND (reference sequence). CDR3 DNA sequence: TGTGCCAGTAGTATTGGAGGGAGACAGGGGGTTACGGGAAATCAGCCCCAGCATTTT. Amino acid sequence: CASSIGGRQGVTGNQPQHF.

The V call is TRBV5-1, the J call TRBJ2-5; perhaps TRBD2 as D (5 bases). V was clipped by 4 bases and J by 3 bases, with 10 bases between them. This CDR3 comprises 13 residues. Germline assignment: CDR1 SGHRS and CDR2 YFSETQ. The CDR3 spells CASSRGGEETQYF. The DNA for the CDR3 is TGCGCCAGCAGCCGAGGAGGCGAAGAGACCCAGTACTTC.